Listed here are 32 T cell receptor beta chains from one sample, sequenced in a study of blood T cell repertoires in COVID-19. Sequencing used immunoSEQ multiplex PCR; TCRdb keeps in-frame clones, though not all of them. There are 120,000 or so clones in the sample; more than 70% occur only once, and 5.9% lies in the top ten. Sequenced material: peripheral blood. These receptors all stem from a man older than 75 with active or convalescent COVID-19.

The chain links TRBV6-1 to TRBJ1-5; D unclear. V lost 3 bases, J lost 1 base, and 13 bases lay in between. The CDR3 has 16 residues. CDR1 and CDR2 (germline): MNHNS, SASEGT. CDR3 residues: CASSDMYGVSNQPQHF. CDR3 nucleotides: TGTGCCAGCAGTGATATGTACGGGGTCAGCAATCAGCCCCAGCATTTT.

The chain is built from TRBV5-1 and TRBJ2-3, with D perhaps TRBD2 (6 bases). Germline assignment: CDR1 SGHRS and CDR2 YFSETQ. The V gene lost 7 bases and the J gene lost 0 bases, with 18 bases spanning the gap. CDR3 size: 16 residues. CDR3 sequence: CASRAGYGISTDTQYF. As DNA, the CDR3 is TGCGCCAGCCGCGCGGGGTACGGGATTAGCACAGATACGCAGTATTTT.

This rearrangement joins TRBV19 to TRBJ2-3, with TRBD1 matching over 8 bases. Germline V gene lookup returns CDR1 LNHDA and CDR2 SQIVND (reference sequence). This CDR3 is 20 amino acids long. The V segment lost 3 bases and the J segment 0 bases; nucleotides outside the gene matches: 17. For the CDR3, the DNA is TGTGCCAGTAGTATCTCCATGGGCCTCAGGACAGGGACTAGCACAGATACGCAGTATTTT. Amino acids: CASSISMGLRTGTSTDTQYF.

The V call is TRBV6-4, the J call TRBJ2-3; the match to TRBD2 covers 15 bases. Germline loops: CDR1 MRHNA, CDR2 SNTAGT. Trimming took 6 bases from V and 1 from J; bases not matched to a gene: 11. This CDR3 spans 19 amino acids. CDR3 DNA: TGTGCCAGCAGGTTTTCGCGGACTAGCGGGGGGGCGGGCACAGATACGCAGTATTTT. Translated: CASRFSRTSGGAGTDTQYF.

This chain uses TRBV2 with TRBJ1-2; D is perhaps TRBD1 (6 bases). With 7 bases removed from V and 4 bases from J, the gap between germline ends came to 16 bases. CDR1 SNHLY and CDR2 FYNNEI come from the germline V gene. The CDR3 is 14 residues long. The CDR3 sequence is CASKLDSVGYGYTF. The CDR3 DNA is TGTGCCAGCAAGTTGGACAGCGTAGGCTATGGCTACACCTTC.

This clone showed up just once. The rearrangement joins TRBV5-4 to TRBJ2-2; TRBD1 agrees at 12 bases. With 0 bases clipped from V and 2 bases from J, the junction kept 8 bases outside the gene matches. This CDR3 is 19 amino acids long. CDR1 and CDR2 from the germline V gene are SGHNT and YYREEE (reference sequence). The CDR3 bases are TGTGCCAGCAGCTTGGCGGGACAGGGGGCTTTTACTAACACCGGGGAGCTGTTTTTT. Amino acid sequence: CASSLAGQGAFTNTGELFF.

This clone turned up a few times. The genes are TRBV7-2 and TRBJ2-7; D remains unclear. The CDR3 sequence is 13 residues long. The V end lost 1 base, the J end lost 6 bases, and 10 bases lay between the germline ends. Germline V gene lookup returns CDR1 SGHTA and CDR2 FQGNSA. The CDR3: CASSLVGSGEQYF. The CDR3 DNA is TGTGCCAGCAGCTTAGTTGGGTCGGGCGAGCAGTACTTC.

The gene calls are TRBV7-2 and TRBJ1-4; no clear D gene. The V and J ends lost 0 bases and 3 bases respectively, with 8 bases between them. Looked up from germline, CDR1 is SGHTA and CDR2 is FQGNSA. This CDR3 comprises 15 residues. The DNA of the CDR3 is TGTGCCAGCAGCTTAGCGATAGCTTCTAATGAAAAACTGTTTTTT. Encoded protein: CASSLAIASNEKLFF.

The DNA for the CDR3 is TGTGCCAGCAGCCAGGCTAGCACAGATACGCAGTATTTT. Translating it yields CASSQASTDTQYF. V and J are TRBV25-1 and TRBJ2-3; D is ambiguous. CDR1 and CDR2 (germline): MGHDK, SYGVNS. The CDR3 is 13 residues long. Trimming cost V 6 bases and J 0 bases, with 7 bases left between them. The whole variable domain, remainder taken from reference TRBV25-1 and TRBJ2-3, is EADIYQTPRYLVIGTGKKITLECSQTMGHDKMYWYQQDPGMELHLIHYSYGVNSTEKGDLSSESTVSRIRTEHFPLTLESARPSHTSQYLCASSQASTDTQYFGPGTRLTVL.

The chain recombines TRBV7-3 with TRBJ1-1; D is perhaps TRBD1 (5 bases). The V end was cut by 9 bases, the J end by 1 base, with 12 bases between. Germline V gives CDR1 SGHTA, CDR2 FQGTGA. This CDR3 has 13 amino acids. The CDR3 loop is CASARGANTEAFF. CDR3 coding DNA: TGTGCCAGTGCCCGCGGGGCGAACACTGAAGCTTTCTTT.

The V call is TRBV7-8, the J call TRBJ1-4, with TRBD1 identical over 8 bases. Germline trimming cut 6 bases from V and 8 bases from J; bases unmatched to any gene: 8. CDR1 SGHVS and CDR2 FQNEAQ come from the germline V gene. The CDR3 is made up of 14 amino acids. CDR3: CASSPRTGQEKLFF. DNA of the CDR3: TGTGCCAGCAGTCCTAGGACAGGGCAGGAAAAACTGTTTTTT.

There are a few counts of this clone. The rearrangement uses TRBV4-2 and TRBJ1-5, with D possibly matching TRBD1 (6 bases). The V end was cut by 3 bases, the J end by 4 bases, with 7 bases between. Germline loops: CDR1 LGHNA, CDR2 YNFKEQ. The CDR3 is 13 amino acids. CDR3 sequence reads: CASSQGTNQPQHF. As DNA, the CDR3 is TGTGCCAGCAGCCAGGGGACAAATCAGCCCCAGCATTTT.

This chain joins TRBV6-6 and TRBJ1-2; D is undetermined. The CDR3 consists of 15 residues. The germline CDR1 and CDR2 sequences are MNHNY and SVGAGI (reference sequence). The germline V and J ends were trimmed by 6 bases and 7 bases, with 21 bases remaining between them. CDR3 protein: CASRPGSTTQAGYTF. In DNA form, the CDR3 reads TGTGCCAGCAGGCCCGGGAGTACGACTCAAGCTGGCTACACCTTC.

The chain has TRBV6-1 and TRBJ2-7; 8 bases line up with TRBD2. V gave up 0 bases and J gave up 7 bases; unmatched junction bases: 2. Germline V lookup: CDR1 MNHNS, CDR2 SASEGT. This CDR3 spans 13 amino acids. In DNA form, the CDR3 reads TGTGCCAGCAGTGAAGCAGCGGGGGAAGAGCAGTACTTC. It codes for CASSEAAGEEQYF.

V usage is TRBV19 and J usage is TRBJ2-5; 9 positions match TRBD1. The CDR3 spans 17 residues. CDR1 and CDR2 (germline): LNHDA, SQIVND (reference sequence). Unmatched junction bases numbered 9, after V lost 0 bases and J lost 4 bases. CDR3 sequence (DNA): TGTGCCAGTAGTATAGACGACGGGACAGGGTTAGGAGAGACCCAGTACTTC. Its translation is CASSIDDGTGLGETQYF.

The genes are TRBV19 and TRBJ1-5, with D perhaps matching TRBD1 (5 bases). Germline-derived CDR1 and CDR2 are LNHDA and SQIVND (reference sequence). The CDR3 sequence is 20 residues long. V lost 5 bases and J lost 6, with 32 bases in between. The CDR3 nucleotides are TGTGCCAGTAGTCTAGCATCGGGGCTACTAGCCAAACATGGTGGTCAGCCCCAGCATTTT. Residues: CASSLASGLLAKHGGQPQHF. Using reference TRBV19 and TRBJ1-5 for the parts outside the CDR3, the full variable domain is DGGITQSPKYLFRKEGQNVTLSCEQNLNHDAMYWYRQDPGQGLRLIYYSQIVNDFQKGDIAEGYSVSREKKESFPLTVTSAQKNPTAFYLCASSLASGLLAKHGGQPQHFGDGTRLSIL.

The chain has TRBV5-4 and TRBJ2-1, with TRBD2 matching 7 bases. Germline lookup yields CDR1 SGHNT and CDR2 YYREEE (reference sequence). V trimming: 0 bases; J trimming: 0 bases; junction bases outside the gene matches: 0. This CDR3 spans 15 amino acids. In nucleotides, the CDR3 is TGTGCCAGCAGCTTGGGGGAGGGCTCCTACAATGAGCAGTTCTTC. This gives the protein CASSLGEGSYNEQFF. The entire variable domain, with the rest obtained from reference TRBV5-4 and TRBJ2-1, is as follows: ETGVTQSPTHLIKTRGQQVTLRCSSQSGHNTVSWYQQALGQGPQFIFQYYREEENGRGNFPPRFSGLQFPNYSSELNVNALELDDSALYLCASSLGEGSYNEQFFGPGTRLTVL.

The CDR3 DNA reads TGCGCCAGCACCCTAGCGGGGGGCTTCTCCTACAATGAGCAGTTCTTC. Translating it yields CASTLAGGFSYNEQFF. V is TRBV5-1 and J is TRBJ2-1; TRBD2 agrees at 11 bases. Unmatched junction bases numbered 5, after V lost 6 bases and J lost 0 bases. Germline V lookup: CDR1 SGHRS, CDR2 YFSETQ. The CDR3 extends over 16 amino acids.

This chain's CDR3 is CAINPGQGGQETQYF. The CDR3 DNA follows: TGTGCCATCAACCCGGGACAGGGGGGACAAGAGACCCAGTACTTC. V and J are TRBV10-3 and TRBJ2-5, with 11 positions matching TRBD1. The CDR3 is 15 residues long. Germline-derived CDR1 and CDR2 are ENHRY and SYGVKD. V shed 7 bases, J shed 2 bases, and the junction held 6 bases outside the gene matches.

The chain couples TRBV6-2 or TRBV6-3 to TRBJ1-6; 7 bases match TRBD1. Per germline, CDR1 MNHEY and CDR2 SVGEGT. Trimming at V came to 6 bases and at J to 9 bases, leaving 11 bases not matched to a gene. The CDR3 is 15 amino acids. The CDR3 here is CASSRGTDYGSPLHF. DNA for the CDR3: TGTGCCAGCAGCCGAGGGACAGACTATGGTTCACCCCTCCACTTT.

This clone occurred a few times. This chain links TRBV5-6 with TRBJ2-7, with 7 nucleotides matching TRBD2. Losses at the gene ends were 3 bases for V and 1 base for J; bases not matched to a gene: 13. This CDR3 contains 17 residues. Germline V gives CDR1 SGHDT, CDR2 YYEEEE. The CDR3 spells CASSSHVQLAASYEQYF. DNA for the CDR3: TGTGCCAGCAGCTCCCATGTTCAGCTAGCGGCGTCCTACGAGCAGTACTTC.

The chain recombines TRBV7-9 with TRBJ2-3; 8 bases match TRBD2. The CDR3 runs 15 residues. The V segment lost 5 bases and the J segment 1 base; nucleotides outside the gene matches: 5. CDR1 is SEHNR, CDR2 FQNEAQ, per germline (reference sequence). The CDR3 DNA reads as TGTGCCAGCAGCCCGAGAGCGGGGGGCACAGATACGCAGTATTTT. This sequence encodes CASSPRAGGTDTQYF.

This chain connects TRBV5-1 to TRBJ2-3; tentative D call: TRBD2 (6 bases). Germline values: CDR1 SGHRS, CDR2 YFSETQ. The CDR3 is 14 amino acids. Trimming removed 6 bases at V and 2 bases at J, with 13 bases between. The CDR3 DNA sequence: TGCGCCAGCACTGCGGGGACGTCCACAGATACGCAGTATTTT. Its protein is CASTAGTSTDTQYF.

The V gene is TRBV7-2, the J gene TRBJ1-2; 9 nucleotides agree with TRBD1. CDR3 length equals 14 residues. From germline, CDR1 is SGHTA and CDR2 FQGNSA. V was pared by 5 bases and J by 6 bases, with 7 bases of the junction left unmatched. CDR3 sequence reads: CASSPRQGVDGYTF. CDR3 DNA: TGTGCCAGCAGCCCCCGACAGGGGGTGGATGGCTACACCTTC.

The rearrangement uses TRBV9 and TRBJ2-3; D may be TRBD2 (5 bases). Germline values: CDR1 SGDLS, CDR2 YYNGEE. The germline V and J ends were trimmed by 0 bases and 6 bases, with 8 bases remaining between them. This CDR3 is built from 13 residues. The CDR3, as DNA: TGTGCCAGCAGCGTAGTCGGGGAGGATACGCAGTATTTT. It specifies CASSVVGEDTQYF.

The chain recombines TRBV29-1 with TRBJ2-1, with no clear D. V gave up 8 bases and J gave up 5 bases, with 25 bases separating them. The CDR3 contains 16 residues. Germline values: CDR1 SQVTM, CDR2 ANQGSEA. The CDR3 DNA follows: TGCAGCCCCAACCCACAGTTTTGCGATCCCAACAATGAGCAGTTCTTC. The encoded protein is CSPNPQFCDPNNEQFF.

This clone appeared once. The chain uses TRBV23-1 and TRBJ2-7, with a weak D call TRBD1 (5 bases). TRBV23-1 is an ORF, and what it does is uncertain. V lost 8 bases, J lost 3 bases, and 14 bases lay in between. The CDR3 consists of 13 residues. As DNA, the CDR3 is TGCGCCAGCGCCTCGACAGATCTCTACGAGCAGTACTTC. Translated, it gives CASASTDLYEQYF.

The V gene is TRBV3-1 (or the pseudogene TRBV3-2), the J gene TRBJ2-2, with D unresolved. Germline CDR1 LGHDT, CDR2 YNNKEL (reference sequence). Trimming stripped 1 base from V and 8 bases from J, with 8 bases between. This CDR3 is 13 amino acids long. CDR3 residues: CASSQGTSGELFF. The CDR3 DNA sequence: TGTGCCAGCAGCCAAGGCACATCAGGGGAGCTGTTTTTT.

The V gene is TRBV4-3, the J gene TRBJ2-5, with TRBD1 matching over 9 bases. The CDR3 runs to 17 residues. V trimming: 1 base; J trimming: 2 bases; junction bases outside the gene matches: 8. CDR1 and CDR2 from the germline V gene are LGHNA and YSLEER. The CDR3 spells CASSQAGTGSIQETQYF. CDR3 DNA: TGCGCCAGCAGCCAAGCCGGGACAGGGTCCATTCAAGAGACCCAGTACTTC.

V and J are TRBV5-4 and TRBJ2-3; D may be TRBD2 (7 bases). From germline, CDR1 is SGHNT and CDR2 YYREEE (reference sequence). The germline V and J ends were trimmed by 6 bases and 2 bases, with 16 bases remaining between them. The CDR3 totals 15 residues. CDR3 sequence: CASTFGRGDTDTQYF. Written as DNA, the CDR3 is TGTGCCAGCACCTTTGGGAGGGGGGACACAGATACGCAGTATTTT.

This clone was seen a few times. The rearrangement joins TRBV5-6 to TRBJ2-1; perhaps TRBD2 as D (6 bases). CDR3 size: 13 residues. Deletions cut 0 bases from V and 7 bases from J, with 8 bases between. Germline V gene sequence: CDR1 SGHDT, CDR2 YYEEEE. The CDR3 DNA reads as TGTGCCAGCAGCTTGGATCTAGCGAATGAGCAGTTCTTC. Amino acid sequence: CASSLDLANEQFF.

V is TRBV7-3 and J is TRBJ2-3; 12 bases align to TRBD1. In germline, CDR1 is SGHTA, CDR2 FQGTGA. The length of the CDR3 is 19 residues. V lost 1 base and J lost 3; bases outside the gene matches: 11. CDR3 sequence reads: CASSLISVGTGGETDTQYF. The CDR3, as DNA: TGTGCCAGCAGCTTAATTTCGGTTGGGACAGGGGGCGAAACAGATACGCAGTATTTT.